Following are 21 T cell receptor beta chains from one sample sequenced in a study of CD8 T cells in Susac syndrome. Random hexamers were used to reverse transcribe an amount of roughly 0.45 to 1 ug RNA. TCRdb reprocessed the immunoSEQ multiplex PCR reads with MiXCR, giving one entry per CDR3 protein. This table has some 90,000 distinct CDR3 sequences, 80% to 95% appearing once. The sequenced sample consisted of CD8+ T cells from PBMCs. These receptors were taken from a human donor in good health.

The genes are TRBV27 and TRBJ2-5; TRBD1 or TRBD2 may be the D gene (5 bases each). The V end was cut by 3 bases, the J end by 5 bases, with 10 bases between. Per the germline V gene, CDR1 is MNHEY and CDR2 is SMNVEV (reference sequence). This CDR3 is 13 amino acids long. CDR3 amino acids: CASSLVGDETQYF. For the CDR3, the DNA is TGTGCCAGCAGTTTGGTAGGGGACGAGACCCAGTACTTC.

V usage is TRBV7-9 and J usage is TRBJ2-6; a possible D gene is TRBD1 (5 bases). CDR3 size: 18 residues. V lost 1 base to trimming and J lost 0 bases, with 13 bases between them. Germline CDR1 and CDR2: SEHNR and FQNEAQ (reference sequence). CDR3 nucleotides: TGTGCCAGCAGCTTAGACAGGCCCCTTCGCTCTGGGGCCAACGTCCTGACTTTC. Its protein product is CASSLDRPLRSGANVLTF.

The gene calls are TRBV10-2 and TRBJ2-1; 10 bases agree with TRBD2. This CDR3 region has 13 residues. The germline gives CDR1 WSHSY, CDR2 SAAADI. J lost 9 bases, V lost 4 bases, and 3 bases had no gene match. The CDR3 spells CASSGASGGEQFF. The CDR3 nucleotides are TGCGCCAGCAGTGGCGCTAGCGGGGGTGAGCAGTTCTTC.

This chain uses TRBV27 with TRBJ2-1; D is ambiguous. Trimming took off 4 bases at V and 5 bases at J, with 9 bases between the two ends. In germline, CDR1 is MNHEY, CDR2 SMNVEV (reference sequence). There are 13 residues in the CDR3. The CDR3 nucleotides read TGTGCCAGCAGTTCTGGCAGCAACAATGAGCAGTTCTTC. Translated: CASSSGSNNEQFF.

This chain uses TRBV6-6 with TRBJ1-2; D not resolved. Looked up from germline, CDR1 is MNHNY and CDR2 is SVGAGI (reference sequence). This CDR3 has 12 amino acids. V lost 6 bases and J 4 bases, leaving 9 bases between the germline ends. This CDR3 reads CASRDRLYGYTF. The CDR3 DNA is TGTGCCAGCAGGGACCGCCTCTATGGCTACACCTTC.

The chain combines TRBV10-2 with TRBJ2-3; TRBD2 might be the D (6 bases). CDR3 length: 14 residues. Deletions cut 7 bases from V and 0 bases from J, with 11 bases between. CDR1 and CDR2 (germline): WSHSY, SAAADI. In nucleotides, the CDR3 is TGCGCCAGCATCCCGGGGACTAGCACAGATACGCAGTATTTT. The encoded protein is CASIPGTSTDTQYF.

The rearrangement joins TRBV20-1 to TRBJ2-6, with 7 bases identical to TRBD2. CDR1 DFQATT and CDR2 SNEGSKA come from the germline V gene (reference sequence). This CDR3 contains 19 residues. V was pared by 3 bases and J by 0 bases, with 14 bases of the junction left unmatched. The DNA for the CDR3 is TGCAGTGCTAGGTCGGTTGGGGCTAGCGGTAGCTCTGGGGCCAACGTCCTGACTTTC. It codes for CSARSVGASGSSGANVLTF.

The gene calls are TRBV12-5 and TRBJ1-2; D remains ambiguous. This CDR3 region has 12 residues. The V end lost 3 bases, the J end lost 9 bases, and 11 bases lay between the germline ends. Germline lookup yields CDR1 LGHNT and CDR2 FRNRAP. CDR3: CASGLGGLRYTF. The CDR3 DNA sequence: TGTGCTAGTGGTTTAGGCGGCCTCCGCTACACCTTC. The complete variable domain, with remaining parts taken from reference TRBV12-5 and TRBJ1-2, reads DARVTQTPRHKVTEMGQEVTMRCQPILGHNTVFWYRQTMMQGLELLAYFRNRAPLDDSGMPKDRFSAEMPDATLATLKIQPSEPRDSAVYFCASGLGGLRYTFGSGTRLTVV.

The chain recombines TRBV15 with TRBJ1-1; D unclear. This CDR3 region has 16 residues. V shed 4 bases and J shed 0 bases, with 15 bases lying between them. Germline V gene data show CDR1 as LNHNV and CDR2 as YYDKDF (reference sequence). CDR3 amino acids: CATSTLTGNMNTEAFF. In DNA, the CDR3 is TGTGCCACCAGCACCCTGACGGGAAACATGAACACTGAAGCTTTCTTT.

This clonotype showed up just a few times. The V call is TRBV7-9, the J call TRBJ2-3; D ambiguous. V was shortened by 1 base and J by 2 bases, with 7 bases between the two germline ends. Germline V gene data show CDR1 as SEHNR and CDR2 as FQNEAQ (reference sequence). The CDR3 loop spans 14 amino acids. CDR3 residues: CASSLGDTTDTQYF. The CDR3 region has the DNA TGTGCCAGCAGCTTAGGAGACACCACAGATACGCAGTATTTT.

The chain links TRBV2 to TRBJ2-2, with D possibly matching TRBD1 (5 bases). V was shortened by 6 bases and J by 10 bases, with 15 bases between the two germline ends. The CDR3 loop spans 13 amino acids. Germline V gene sequence: CDR1 SNHLY, CDR2 FYNNEI. In DNA form, the CDR3 reads TGTGCCAGCAGCGCTGAGTGGGGCGCGGAGCTGTTTTTT. Protein product: CASSAEWGAELFF.

This chain links TRBV5-6 with TRBJ1-2; D gene unclear. The V gene's germline CDR1 is SGHDT and CDR2 YYEEEE. Deletions cut 0 bases from V and 4 bases from J, with 13 bases between. This CDR3 is built from 15 residues. CDR3 amino acids: CASSLVGGRPYGYTF. CDR3 nucleotide sequence: TGTGCCAGCAGCTTGGTTGGAGGGAGGCCCTATGGCTACACCTTC.

J is TRBJ1-1 and V is TRBV9, with D tentatively TRBD1 (6 bases). This CDR3 comprises 14 residues. The germline V gene encodes CDR1 SGDLS and CDR2 YYNGEE. V lost 6 bases and J 4 bases, leaving 16 bases between the germline ends. CDR3 protein: CASTGSGVGTEAFF. The CDR3 region has the DNA TGTGCCAGCACCGGCTCAGGGGTGGGCACTGAAGCTTTCTTT.

The chain combines TRBV6-5 with TRBJ1-1; D call uncertain. Germline V gene lookup returns CDR1 MNHEY and CDR2 SVGAGI. Trimming stripped 6 bases from V and 3 bases from J, with 11 bases between. CDR3 length: 13 residues. The CDR3 is CASRPSDYTEAFF. The CDR3 DNA reads as TGTGCCAGCAGGCCGTCGGACTACACTGAAGCTTTCTTT.

The chain recombines TRBV6-5 with TRBJ1-1; TRBD1 is a possible D gene (5 bases). Trimming stripped 6 bases from V and 6 bases from J, with 14 bases between. The germline V gene encodes CDR1 MNHEY and CDR2 SVGAGI. The CDR3 is 13 amino acids. DNA for the CDR3: TGTGCCAGCAGCTGGGGGGGGACGGCTGAAGCTTTCTTT. This codes for CASSWGGTAEAFF.

The chain carries TRBV5-1 and TRBJ1-1; D perhaps matches TRBD1 (5 bases). Trimming removed 3 bases at V and 4 bases at J, with 10 bases between. Germline CDR1 is SGHRS and CDR2 is YFSETQ. The CDR3 sequence is 13 residues long. CDR3 sequence reads: CASSSDTVTEAFF. The CDR3 DNA reads TGCGCCAGCAGCTCGGACACGGTCACTGAAGCTTTCTTT.

The chain uses TRBV5-8 and TRBJ2-5; 10 nucleotides line up with TRBD1. Germline CDR1 is SGHTS and CDR2 is YDEGEE. This CDR3 spans 17 amino acids. V trimming: 9 bases; J trimming: 5 bases; junction bases outside the gene matches: 19. The CDR3 protein is CANAEPGTGDLRETQYF. The DNA of the CDR3 is TGTGCCAATGCAGAGCCCGGGACAGGGGATCTCCGGGAGACCCAGTACTTC. The whole variable domain, remainder taken from reference TRBV5-8 and TRBJ2-5, is EAGVTQSPTHLIKTRGQQATLRCSPISGHTSVYWYQQALGLGLQFLLWYDEGEERNRGNFPPRFSGRQFPNYSSELNVNALELEDSALYLCANAEPGTGDLRETQYFGPGTRLLVL.

V is TRBV2 and J is TRBJ2-3; 8 nucleotides line up with TRBD2. Germline CDR1 reads SNHLY; CDR2 reads FYNNEI. The CDR3 spans 17 residues. Trimming at V came to 0 bases and at J to 3 bases, leaving 8 bases not matched to a gene. The CDR3 nucleotides are TGTGCCAGCAGTGAAGCTCCCAGCGGGGGAGGGACAGATACGCAGTATTTT. Residues: CASSEAPSGGGTDTQYF. Full variable domain (rest looked up from reference TRBV2 and TRBJ2-3): EPEVTQTPSHQVTQMGQEVILRCVPISNHLYFYWYRQILGQKVEFLVSFYNNEISEKSEIFDDQFSVERPDGSNFTLKIRSTKLEDSAMYFCASSEAPSGGGTDTQYFGPGTRLTVL.

The chain couples TRBV10-3 to TRBJ1-1; no clear D. The germline gives CDR1 ENHRY, CDR2 SYGVKD. Trimming removed 0 bases from V and 0 bases from J, with 5 bases in between. The CDR3 has 14 amino acids. For the CDR3, the DNA is TGTGCCATCAGTGAGTCAGGGATGAACACTGAAGCTTTCTTT. Its translation: CAISESGMNTEAFF.

The chain employs TRBV7-8 and TRBJ2-3, with 8 bases matching TRBD1. The CDR3 sequence is 15 residues long. Germline V gene lookup returns CDR1 SGHVS and CDR2 FQNEAQ. V lost 5 bases to trimming and J lost 2 bases; unmatched junction nucleotides: 6. The CDR3 nucleotides are TGTGCCAGCAGCCCCAGACAGGGGTCCACAGATACGCAGTATTTT. It is translated as CASSPRQGSTDTQYF.

The chain carries TRBV3-1 and TRBJ2-3; 10 nucleotides match TRBD2. The CDR3 sequence is 16 residues long. V trimming: 6 bases; J trimming: 2 bases; junction bases outside the gene matches: 8. Per germline, CDR1 LGHDT and CDR2 YNNKEL (reference sequence). CDR3 region: CASRGIAGGLTDTQYF. CDR3 DNA sequence: TGTGCCAGCAGAGGAATAGCGGGGGGCCTCACAGATACGCAGTATTTT.